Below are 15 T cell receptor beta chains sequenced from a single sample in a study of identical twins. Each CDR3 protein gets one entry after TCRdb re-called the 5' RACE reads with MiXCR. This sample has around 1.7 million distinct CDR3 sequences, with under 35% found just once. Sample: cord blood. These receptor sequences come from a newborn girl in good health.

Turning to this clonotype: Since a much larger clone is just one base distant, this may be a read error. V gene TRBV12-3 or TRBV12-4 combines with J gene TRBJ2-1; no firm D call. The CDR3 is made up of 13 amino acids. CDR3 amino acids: CANSPPAYNEQFF. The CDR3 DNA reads TGTGCCAACAGTCCCCCAGCGTACAATGAGCAGTTCTTC.

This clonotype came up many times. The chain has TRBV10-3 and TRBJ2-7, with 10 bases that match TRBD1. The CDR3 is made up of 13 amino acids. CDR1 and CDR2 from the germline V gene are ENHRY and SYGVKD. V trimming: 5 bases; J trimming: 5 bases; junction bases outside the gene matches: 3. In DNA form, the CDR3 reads TGTGCCATCAGTACGGACAGGGGGAACGAGCAGTACTTC. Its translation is CAISTDRGNEQYF.

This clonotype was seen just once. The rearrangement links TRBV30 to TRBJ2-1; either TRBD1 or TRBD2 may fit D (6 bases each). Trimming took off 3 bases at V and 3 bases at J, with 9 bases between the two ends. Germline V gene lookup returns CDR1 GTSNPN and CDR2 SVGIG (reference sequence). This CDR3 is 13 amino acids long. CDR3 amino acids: CAWRGGLYNEQFF. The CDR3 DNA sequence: TGTGCCTGGAGGGGGGGCCTCTACAATGAGCAGTTCTTC.

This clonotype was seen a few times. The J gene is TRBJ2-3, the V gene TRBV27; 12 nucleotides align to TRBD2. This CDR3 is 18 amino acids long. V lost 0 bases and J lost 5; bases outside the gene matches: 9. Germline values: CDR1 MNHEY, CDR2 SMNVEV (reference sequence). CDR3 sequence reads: CASSLSMLAGGRKDTQYF. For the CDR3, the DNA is TGTGCCAGCAGTTTATCGATGCTAGCGGGAGGGAGGAAAGATACGCAGTATTTT.

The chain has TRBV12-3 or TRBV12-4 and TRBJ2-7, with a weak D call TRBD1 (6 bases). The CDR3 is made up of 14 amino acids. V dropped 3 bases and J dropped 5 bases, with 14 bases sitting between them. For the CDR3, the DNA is TGTGCCAGCAGTTTTTTTAACAGGGCCGACGAGCAGTACTTC. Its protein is CASSFFNRADEQYF.

DNA of the CDR3: TGTGCCAGCAGTTCTAGGACTATCCCAGATACGCAGTATTTT. It is translated as CASSSRTIPDTQYF. The V call is TRBV3-1, the J call TRBJ2-3; D might be TRBD2 (6 bases). The germline V gene encodes CDR1 LGHDT and CDR2 YNNKEL (reference sequence). CDR3 length: 14 amino acids. Deletions cut 6 bases from V and 4 bases from J, with 14 bases between.

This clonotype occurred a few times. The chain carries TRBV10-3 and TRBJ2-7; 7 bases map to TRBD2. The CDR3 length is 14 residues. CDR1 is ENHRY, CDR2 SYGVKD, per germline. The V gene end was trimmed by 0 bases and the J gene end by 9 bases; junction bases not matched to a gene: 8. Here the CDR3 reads CAISESVGGARQYF. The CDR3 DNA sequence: TGTGCCATCAGTGAGTCGGTGGGAGGGGCAAGGCAGTACTTC.

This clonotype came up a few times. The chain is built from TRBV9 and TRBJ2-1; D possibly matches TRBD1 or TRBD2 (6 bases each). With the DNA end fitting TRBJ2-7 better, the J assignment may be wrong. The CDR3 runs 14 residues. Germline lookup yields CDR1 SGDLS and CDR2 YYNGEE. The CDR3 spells CASSQVGGYNEQYF. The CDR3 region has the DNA TGTGCCAGCAGTCAAGTGGGGGGCTACAATGAGCAGTACTTC.

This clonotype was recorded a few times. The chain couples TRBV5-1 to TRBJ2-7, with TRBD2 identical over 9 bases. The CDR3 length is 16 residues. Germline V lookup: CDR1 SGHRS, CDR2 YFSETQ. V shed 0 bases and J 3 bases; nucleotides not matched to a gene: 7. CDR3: CASSLGLRTSDYEQYF. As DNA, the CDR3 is TGCGCCAGCAGCTTGGGACTTAGGACTAGCGACTACGAGCAGTACTTC. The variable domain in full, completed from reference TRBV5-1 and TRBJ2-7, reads KAGVTQTPRYLIKTRGQQVTLSCSPISGHRSVSWYQQTPGQGLQFLFEYFSETQRNKGNFPGRFSGRQFSNSRSEMNVSTLELGDSALYLCASSLGLRTSDYEQYFGPGTRLTVT.

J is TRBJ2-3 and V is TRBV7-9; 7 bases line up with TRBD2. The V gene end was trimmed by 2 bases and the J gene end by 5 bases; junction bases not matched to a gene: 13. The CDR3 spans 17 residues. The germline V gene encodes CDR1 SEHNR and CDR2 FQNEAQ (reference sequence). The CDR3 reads CASSLLAEGKRKDTQYF. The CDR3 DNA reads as TGTGCCAGCAGCTTACTAGCGGAAGGAAAGCGGAAAGATACGCAGTATTTT.

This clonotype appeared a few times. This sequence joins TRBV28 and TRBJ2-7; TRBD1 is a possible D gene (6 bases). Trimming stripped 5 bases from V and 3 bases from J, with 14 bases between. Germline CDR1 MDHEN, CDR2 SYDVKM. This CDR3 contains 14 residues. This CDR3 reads CASSPGTFLYEQYF. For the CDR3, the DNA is TGTGCCAGCAGTCCCGGGACATTTCTCTACGAGCAGTACTTC. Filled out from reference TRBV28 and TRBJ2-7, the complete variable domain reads DVKVTQSSRYLVKRTGEKVFLECVQDMDHENMFWYRQDPGLGLRLIYFSYDVKMKEKGDIPEGYSVSREKKERFSLILESASTNQTSMYLCASSPGTFLYEQYFGPGTRLTVT.

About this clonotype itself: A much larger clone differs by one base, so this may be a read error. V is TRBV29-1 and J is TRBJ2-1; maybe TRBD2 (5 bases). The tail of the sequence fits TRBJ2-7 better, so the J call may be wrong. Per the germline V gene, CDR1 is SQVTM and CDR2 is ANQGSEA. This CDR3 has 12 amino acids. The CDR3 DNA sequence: TGCAGCGCAGCGGTTTCCTACAATGAGCAGTACTTC. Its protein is CSAAVSYNEQYF.

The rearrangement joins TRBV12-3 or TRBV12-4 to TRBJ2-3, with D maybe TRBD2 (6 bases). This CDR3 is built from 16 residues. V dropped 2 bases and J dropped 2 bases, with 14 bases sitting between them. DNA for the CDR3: TGTGCCAGCAGTTTATGGGGGGTCCGGGACACAGATACGCAGTATTTT. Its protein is CASSLWGVRDTDTQYF.

CDR3 in amino acids: CASSKGLAGPLQETQFF. As DNA, the CDR3 is TGTGCCAGCAGTAAGGGACTAGCGGGCCCTCTCCAAGAGACCCAGTTCTTC. The genes are TRBV12-3 or TRBV12-4 and TRBJ2-1; 12 nucleotides agree with TRBD2. The ends lost 5 bases at V and 13 bases at J; junction bases unmatched: 18. This CDR3 has 17 amino acids.

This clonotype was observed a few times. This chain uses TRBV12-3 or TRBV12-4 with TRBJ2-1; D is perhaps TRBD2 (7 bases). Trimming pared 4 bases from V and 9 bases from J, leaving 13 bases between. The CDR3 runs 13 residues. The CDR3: CASSSLGGGEQFF. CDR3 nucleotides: TGTGCCAGCAGTTCCCTAGGGGGGGGTGAGCAGTTCTTC.